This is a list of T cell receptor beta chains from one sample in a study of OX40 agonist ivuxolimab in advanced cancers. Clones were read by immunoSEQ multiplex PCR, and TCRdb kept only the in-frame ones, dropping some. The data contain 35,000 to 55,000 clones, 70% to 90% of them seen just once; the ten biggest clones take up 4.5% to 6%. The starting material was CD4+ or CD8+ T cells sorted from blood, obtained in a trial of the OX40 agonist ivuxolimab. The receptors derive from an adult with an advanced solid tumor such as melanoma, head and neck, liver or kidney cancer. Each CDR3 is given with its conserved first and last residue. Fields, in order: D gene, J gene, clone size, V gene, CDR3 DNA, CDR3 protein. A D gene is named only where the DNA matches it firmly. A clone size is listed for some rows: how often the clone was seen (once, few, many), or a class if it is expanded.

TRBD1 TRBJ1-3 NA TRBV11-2 TGTGCCAGCAGTTTCGGACAGGGTAAGGGAAACACCATATATTTT CASSFGQGKGNTIYF
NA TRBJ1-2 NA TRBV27 TGTGCCAGCAGCACCAACCAGGGAGACTATGGCTACACCTTC CASSTNQGDYGYTF
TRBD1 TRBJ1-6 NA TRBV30 TGTGCCTGGAGCATCCCGGGACAGGGGAATTCACCCCTCCACTTT CAWSIPGQGNSPLHF
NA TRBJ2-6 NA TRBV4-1 TGCGCCAGCAGCCAGCCGTTAACTGGGGCCAACGTCCTGACTTTC CASSQPLTGANVLTF
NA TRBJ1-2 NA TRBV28 TGTGCTCTAAGAGGGGCATTCGGTTGTGGCTACACCTTC CALRGAFGCGYTF
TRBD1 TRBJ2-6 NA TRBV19 TGTGCCAGTAGCCGGGACAGGTTGTCTGGGGCCAACGTCCTGACTTTC CASSRDRLSGANVLTF
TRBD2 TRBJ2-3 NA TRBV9 TGTGCCAGCAGCGTAACGGCGGGAGACGTCACAGATACGCAGTATTTT CASSVTAGDVTDTQYF
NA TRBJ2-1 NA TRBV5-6 TGTGCCAGCAGCTTCAATATTGAGCAGTTCTTC CASSFNIEQFF
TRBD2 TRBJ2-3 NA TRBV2 TGTGCCAGCAGGCTGACTAGCGGATCAGCAGATACGCAGTATTTT CASRLTSGSADTQYF
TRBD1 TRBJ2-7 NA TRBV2 TGTGCCAGCAGTGTCCCGGGACAGGGAGCCTACGAGCAGTACTTC CASSVPGQGAYEQYF
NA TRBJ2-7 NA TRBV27 TGTGCCAGCAGTTTCGGGCAGGGGTTCGGAGAGCAGTACTTC CASSFGQGFGEQYF
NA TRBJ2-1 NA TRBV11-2 TGTGCCAGCAGCGTAAAACCGGGACTGGACTACAATGAGCAGTTCTTC CASSVKPGLDYNEQFF
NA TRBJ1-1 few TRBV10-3 TGTGCCATCAGTGAGTCGACAGGCACTGAAGCTTTCTTT CAISESTGTEAFF
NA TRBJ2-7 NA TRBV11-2 TGTGCCAGCAGCCCCGGGTCCACGGCAACCTCCGAGCAGTACTTC CASSPGSTATSEQYF
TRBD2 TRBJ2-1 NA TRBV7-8 TGTGCCAGCAGCCGCCTCGCGGGAGGCCACCCTGAGCAGTTCTTC CASSRLAGGHPEQFF
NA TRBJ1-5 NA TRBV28 TGTGCCAGCAGTTTATGGTACAAGGCCGATCAGCCCCAGCATTTT CASSLWYKADQPQHF
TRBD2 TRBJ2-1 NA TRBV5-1 TGCGCCAGCGGCAGAGCGGGAGGAAGTTTCGATGAGCAGTTCTTC CASGRAGGSFDEQFF
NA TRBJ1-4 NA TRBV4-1 TGCGCCAGCAGCCAACGGGACATAAGGGATGAAAAACTGTTTTTT CASSQRDIRDEKLFF
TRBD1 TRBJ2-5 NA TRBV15 TGTGCCACCAGCAGGGACAGGGGGCAGGAGACCCAGTACTTC CATSRDRGQETQYF
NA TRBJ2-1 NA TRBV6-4 TGTGCCAGCAGTGACACGGACAGAGTAAGCAATGAGCAGTTCTTC CASSDTDRVSNEQFF
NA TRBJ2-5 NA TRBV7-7 TGTGCTAGCAGCTTAGTAGCTAGGGAGACCCAGTACTTC CASSLVARETQYF
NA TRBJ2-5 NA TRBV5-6 TGTGCCAGCCGAAGCTTATGGACAGTAGAGACCCAGTACTTC CASRSLWTVETQYF
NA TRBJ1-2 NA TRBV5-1 TGCGCCAGCAGCTTGGTTGAGGGGACCTATGGCTACACCTTC CASSLVEGTYGYTF
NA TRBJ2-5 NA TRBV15 TGTGCCACCAGCAGACCTCAGGGTGCAAGTGGGGAGACCCAGTACTTC CATSRPQGASGETQYF
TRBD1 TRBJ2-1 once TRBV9 TGTGCCAGCAGCCCTAGGAAGACAGGGAACAACAATGAGCAGTTCTTC CASSPRKTGNNNEQFF
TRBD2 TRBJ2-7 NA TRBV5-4 TGTGCCAGCAGCTCTAGCGGGGCCATCTCCTACGAGCAGTACTTC CASSSSGAISYEQYF
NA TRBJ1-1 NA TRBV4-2 TGTGCCAGCAGCCAAGAAGTGAACACTGAAGCTTTCTTT CASSQEVNTEAFF
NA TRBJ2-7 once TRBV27 TGTGCCAGCAGTTCCCCGGGACGAGGATCCTACGAGCAGTACTTC CASSSPGRGSYEQYF
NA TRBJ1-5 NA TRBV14 TGTGCCAGCAGCCTCAAGAGTCAGCCCCAGCATTTT CASSLKSQPQHF
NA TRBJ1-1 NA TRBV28 TGTGCCACCACCGAGACAAGGGTGGCTTTCTTT CATTETRVAFF
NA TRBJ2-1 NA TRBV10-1 TGCGCCAGCAGTGAGTATACCGGGTCGGATGAGCAGTTCTTC CASSEYTGSDEQFF
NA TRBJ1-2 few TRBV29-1 TGCAGCGGGAAGGACAAGCCCCTGGATGGCTACACCTTC CSGKDKPLDGYTF
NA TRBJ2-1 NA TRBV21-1 TGTGCCAGCAGCCAAAAGATAAATGAGCAGTTCTTC CASSQKINEQFF
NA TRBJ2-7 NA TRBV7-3 TGTGCCAGCAGCCCAAGCAGGGCCAAATCCTACGAGCAGTACTTC CASSPSRAKSYEQYF
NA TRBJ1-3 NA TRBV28 TGTGCCAGTCCTCCGGGGGGCTCTGGAAACACCATATATTTT CASPPGGSGNTIYF
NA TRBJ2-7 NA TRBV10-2 TGCGCCAGCAGTTCCCGGGGCTTTAGCGAGCAGTACTTC CASSSRGFSEQYF
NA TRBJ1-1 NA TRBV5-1 TGCGCCAGCAGCCCAGGTAGTTTGTCAAACACTGAAGCTTTCTTT CASSPGSLSNTEAFF
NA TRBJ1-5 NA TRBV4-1 TGCGCCAGCAGCCAAACGCTTGGTGGTCAGCCCCAGCATTTT CASSQTLGGQPQHF
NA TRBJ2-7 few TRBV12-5 TGTGCTAGTAGCCCAGCCTACGAGCAGTACTTC CASSPAYEQYF
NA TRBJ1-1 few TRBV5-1 TGCGCCAGCAGCATTTCAGGGGTCAACACTGAAGCTTTCTTT CASSISGVNTEAFF
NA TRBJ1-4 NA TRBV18 TGTGCCAGCTCACCGCGGCAGGGGTATGCTAATGAAAAACTGTTTTTT CASSPRQGYANEKLFF
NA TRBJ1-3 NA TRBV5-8 TGTGCCAGCAGCGTGTGGGGGGGCGCATCTGGAAACACCATATATTTT CASSVWGGASGNTIYF
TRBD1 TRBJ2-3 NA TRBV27 TGTGCCAGCAGTTTGGTCTCGACAGGGTTATATACGCAGTATTTT CASSLVSTGLYTQYF
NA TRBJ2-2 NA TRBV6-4 TGTGCCAGCAGTGACGGGAACACCGGGGAGCTGTTTTTT CASSDGNTGELFF
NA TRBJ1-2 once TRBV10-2 TGCGCCAGCAGCGCGACAGCGGCGGGTGGCTACACCTTC CASSATAAGGYTF
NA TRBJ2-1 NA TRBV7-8 TGTGCCAGCAGCCTTAGCGGAGGTGAGCAGTTCTTC CASSLSGGEQFF
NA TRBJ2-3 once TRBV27 TGTGCCAGCAGCCGACCCACAGATACGCAGTATTTT CASSRPTDTQYF
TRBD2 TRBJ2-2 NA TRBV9 TGTGCCAGCAGCGTAGGGGGCGGGAGGGCCACCGGGGAGCTGTTTTTT CASSVGGGRATGELFF